One sample yielded the 5 T cell receptor beta chains listed below, sequenced in a study of shared clonotypes between healthy human individuals. Assay: immunoSEQ multiplex PCR; the TCRdb copy retains only in-frame clones and omits some. The repertoire holds millions of clones, with about 92% as singletons. The sample comprised naive CD4+ T cells from PBMCs. As to subset: CD45RA+ positively selected. These receptors were collected from a man aged 18 to 29 in good health. Some clones in this sample may be carry-over from other donors' samples.

This clone was seen a handful of times. The CDR3 nucleotides are TGTGCCAGCGCTCCCGGCAGGGGTTACAATGAGCAGTTCTTC. Translating gives CASAPGRGYNEQFF. V and J are TRBV6-1 and TRBJ2-1; D might be TRBD1 (6 bases). Germline V lookup: CDR1 MNHNS, CDR2 SASEGT. Between the trimmed V and J ends, which lost 8 bases and 4 bases, there was a span of 15 bases. The CDR3 is 14 residues long.

The chain links TRBV5-1 to TRBJ1-4, with 7 bases aligning to TRBD1. V lost 4 bases and J lost 8; bases outside the gene matches: 11. CDR3 size: 15 residues. Germline V lookup: CDR1 SGHRS, CDR2 YFSETQ. This CDR3 is CASSPRAAGGEKLFF. CDR3 DNA sequence: TGCGCCAGCAGCCCTCGAGCGGCAGGGGGAGAAAAACTGTTTTTT. The full variable domain, its missing parts supplied by reference TRBV5-1 and TRBJ1-4, is KAGVTQTPRYLIKTRGQQVTLSCSPISGHRSVSWYQQTPGQGLQFLFEYFSETQRNKGNFPGRFSGRQFSNSRSEMNVSTLELGDSALYLCASSPRAAGGEKLFFGSGTQLSVL.

The rearrangement uses TRBV9 and TRBJ1-1, with D perhaps TRBD1 (6 bases). CDR3 length equals 14 residues. V lost 0 bases to trimming and J lost 6 bases, with 12 bases between them. Germline V gene lookup returns CDR1 SGDLS and CDR2 YYNGEE. CDR3 bases: TGTGCCAGCAGCGTAGGAGTAAGGACAGCTGAAGCTTTCTTT. It is translated as CASSVGVRTAEAFF.

This clone was recorded once. V usage is TRBV6-5 and J usage is TRBJ2-7; no definite D call. Germline CDR1 and CDR2: MNHEY and SVGAGI. The CDR3 consists of 12 residues. V shed 6 bases and J shed 3 bases, with 9 bases lying between them. This CDR3 is CASSDWNYEQYF. The CDR3 DNA sequence: TGTGCCAGCAGCGATTGGAACTACGAGCAGTACTTC.

The rearrangement joins TRBV7-2 to TRBJ2-3; D may be TRBD2 (6 bases). The length of the CDR3 is 16 residues. The germline V gene encodes CDR1 SGHTA and CDR2 FQGNSA. The V gene lost 1 base and the J gene lost 0 bases, with 11 bases spanning the gap. The CDR3 coding sequence is TGTGCCAGCAGCTTAGGCGGGACCCAAAGCACAGATACGCAGTATTTT. Encoded protein: CASSLGGTQSTDTQYF. Looking up the rest from reference TRBV7-2 and TRBJ2-3 gives the full variable domain: GAGVSQSPSNKVTEKGKDVELRCDPISGHTALYWYRQSLGQGLEFLIYFQGNSAPDKSGLPSDRFSAERTGGSVSTLTIQRTQQEDSAVYLCASSLGGTQSTDTQYFGPGTRLTVL.